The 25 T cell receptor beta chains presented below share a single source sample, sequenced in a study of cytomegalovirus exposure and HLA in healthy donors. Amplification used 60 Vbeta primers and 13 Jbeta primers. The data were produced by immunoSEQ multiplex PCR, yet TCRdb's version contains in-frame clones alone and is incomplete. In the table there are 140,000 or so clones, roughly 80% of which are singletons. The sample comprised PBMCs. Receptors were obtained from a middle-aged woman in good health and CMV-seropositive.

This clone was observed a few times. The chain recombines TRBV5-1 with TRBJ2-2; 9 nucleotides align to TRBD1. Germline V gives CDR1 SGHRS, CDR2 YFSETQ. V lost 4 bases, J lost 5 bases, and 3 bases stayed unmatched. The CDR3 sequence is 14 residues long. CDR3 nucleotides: TGCGCCAGCAGCAGGGACAGGGTTACCGGGGAGCTGTTTTTT. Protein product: CASSRDRVTGELFF.

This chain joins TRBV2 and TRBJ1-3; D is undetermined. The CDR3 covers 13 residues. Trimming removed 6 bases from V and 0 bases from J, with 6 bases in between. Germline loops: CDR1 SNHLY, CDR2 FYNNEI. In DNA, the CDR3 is TGTGCCAGCAGACAGAGCTCTGGAAACACCATATATTTT. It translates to CASRQSSGNTIYF.

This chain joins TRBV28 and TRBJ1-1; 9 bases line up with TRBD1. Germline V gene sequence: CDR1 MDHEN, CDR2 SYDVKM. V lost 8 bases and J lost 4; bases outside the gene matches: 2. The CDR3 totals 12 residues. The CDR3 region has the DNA TGTGCCAGCGGACAGGGGAGCACTGAAGCTTTCTTT. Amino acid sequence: CASGQGSTEAFF.

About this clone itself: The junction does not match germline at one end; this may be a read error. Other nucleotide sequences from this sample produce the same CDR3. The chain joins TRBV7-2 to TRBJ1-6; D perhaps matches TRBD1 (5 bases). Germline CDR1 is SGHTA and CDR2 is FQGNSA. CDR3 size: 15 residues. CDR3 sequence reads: CASSLGGRRDSPLHF. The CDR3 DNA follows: TGTGCCAGCAGCTTAGGGGGCAGGAGGGATTCCCCCCTCCACTTT.

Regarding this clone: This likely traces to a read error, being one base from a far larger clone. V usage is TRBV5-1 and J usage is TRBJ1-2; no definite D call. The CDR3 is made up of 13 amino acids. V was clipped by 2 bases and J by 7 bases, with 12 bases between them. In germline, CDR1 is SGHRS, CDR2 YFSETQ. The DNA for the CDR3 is TGCGCCAGCAGCTTTGACAAACCCTGTGGCTACACCTTC. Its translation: CASSFDKPCGYTF.

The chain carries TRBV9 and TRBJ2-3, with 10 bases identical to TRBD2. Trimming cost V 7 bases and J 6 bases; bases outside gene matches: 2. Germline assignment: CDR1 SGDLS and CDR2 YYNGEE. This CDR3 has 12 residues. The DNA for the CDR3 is TGTGCCAGCGGGACTAGCGCGGATACGCAGTATTTT. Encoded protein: CASGTSADTQYF.

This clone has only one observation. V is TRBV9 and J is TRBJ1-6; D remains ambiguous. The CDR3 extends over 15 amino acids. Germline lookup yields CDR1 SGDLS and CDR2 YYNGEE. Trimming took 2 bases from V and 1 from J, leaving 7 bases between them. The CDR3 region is CASSVGDSYNSPLHF. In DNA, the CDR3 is TGTGCCAGCAGCGTGGGCGATTCCTATAATTCACCCCTCCACTTT.

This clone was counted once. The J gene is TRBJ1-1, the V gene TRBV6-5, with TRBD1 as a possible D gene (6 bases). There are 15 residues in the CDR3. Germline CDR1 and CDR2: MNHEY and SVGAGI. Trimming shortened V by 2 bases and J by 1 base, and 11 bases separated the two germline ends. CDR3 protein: CASSYLAGANTEAFF. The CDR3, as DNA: TGTGCCAGCAGTTACCTGGCAGGGGCGAACACTGAAGCTTTCTTT.

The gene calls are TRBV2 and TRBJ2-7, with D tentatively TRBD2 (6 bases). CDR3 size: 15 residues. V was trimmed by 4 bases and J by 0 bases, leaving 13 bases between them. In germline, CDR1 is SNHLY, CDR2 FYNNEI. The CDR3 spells CASSALRGSSYEQYF. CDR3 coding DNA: TGTGCCAGCAGTGCTCTACGGGGGAGCTCCTACGAGCAGTACTTC.

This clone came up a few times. CDR3 bases: TGTGCCAGCAGCTTCAACAGGGATGGTTTCAATGAGCAGTTCTTC. Protein sequence: CASSFNRDGFNEQFF. The chain has TRBV11-3 and TRBJ2-1; tentatively, D is TRBD1 (6 bases). The V gene's germline CDR1 is SGHNT and CDR2 YENEEA. This CDR3 is built from 15 residues. The V end lost 3 bases, the J end lost 6 bases, and 15 bases lay between the germline ends.

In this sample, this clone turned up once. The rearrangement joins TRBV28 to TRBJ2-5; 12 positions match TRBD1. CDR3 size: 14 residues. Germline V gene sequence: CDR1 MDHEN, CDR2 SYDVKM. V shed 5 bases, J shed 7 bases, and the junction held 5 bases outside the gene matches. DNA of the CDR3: TGTGCCAGCAGTATGGGACAGGGGGCTTGGACCCAGTACTTC. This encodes CASSMGQGAWTQYF.

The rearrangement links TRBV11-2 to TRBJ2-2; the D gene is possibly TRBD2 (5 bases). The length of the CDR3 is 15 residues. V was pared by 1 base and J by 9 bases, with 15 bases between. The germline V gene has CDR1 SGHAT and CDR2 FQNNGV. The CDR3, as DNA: TGTGCCAGCAGCTTAGCCACGGGCGGGTTAAGGGAGCTGTTTTTT. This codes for CASSLATGGLRELFF.

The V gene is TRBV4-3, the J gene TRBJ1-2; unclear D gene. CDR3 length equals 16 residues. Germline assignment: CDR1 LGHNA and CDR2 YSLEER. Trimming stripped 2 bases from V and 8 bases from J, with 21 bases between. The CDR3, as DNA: TGCGCCAGCAGCCAATCAGGAGGGTTGGGCGGCGGGGGCTACACCTTC. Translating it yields CASSQSGGLGGGGYTF.

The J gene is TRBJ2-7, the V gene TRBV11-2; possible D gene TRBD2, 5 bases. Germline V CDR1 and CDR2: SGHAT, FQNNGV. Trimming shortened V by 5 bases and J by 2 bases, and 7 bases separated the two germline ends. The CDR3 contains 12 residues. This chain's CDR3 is CASSPGTYEQYF. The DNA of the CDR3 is TGTGCCAGCAGCCCGGGGACCTACGAGCAGTACTTC.

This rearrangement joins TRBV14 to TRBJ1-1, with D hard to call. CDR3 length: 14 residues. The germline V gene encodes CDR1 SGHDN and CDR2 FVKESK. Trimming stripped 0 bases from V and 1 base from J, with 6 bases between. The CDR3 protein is CASSQEVQNTEAFF. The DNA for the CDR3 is TGTGCCAGCAGCCAAGAAGTACAGAACACTGAAGCTTTCTTT.

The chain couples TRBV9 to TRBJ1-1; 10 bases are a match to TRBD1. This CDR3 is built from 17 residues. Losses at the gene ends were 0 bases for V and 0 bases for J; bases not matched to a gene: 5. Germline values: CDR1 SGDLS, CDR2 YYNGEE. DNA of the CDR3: TGTGCCAGCAGCGTAGGGACAGGGGGTTGGATGAACACTGAAGCTTTCTTT. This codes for CASSVGTGGWMNTEAFF.

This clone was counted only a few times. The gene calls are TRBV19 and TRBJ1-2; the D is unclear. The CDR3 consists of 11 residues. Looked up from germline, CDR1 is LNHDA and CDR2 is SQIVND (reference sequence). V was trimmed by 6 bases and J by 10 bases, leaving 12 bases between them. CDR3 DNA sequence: TGTGCCAGTAGACTCGTCCGGGACTACACCTTC. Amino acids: CASRLVRDYTF.

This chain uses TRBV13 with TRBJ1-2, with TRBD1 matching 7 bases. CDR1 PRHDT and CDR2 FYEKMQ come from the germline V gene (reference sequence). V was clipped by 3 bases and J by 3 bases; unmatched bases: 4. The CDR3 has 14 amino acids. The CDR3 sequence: CASSLGDSHYGYTF. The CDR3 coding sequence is TGTGCCAGCAGCTTGGGGGACAGCCACTATGGCTACACCTTC.

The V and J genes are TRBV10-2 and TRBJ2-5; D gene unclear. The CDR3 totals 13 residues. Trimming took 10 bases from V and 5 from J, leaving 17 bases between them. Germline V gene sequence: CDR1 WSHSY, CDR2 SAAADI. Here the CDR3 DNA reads TGCGCCACCAGGTCGGTGGTCGGGGAGACCCAGTACTTC. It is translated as CATRSVVGETQYF.

The DNA of the CDR3 is TGTGCCAGCAGCAGGGGACAGGGGGCCCAGGGCTACACCTTC. Amino acids: CASSRGQGAQGYTF. The chain carries TRBV7-9 and TRBJ1-2; the match to TRBD1 covers 12 bases. The CDR3 consists of 14 residues. The V segment lost 5 bases and the J segment 8 bases; nucleotides outside the gene matches: 6. CDR1 and CDR2 from the germline V gene are SEHNR and FQNEAQ (reference sequence).

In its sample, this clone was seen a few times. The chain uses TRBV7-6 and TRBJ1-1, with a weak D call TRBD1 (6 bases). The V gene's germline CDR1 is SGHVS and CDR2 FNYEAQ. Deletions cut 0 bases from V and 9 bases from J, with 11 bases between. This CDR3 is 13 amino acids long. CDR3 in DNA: TGTGCCAGCAGCTTAGCCGTAGGACAGCAAGCTTTCTTT. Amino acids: CASSLAVGQQAFF.

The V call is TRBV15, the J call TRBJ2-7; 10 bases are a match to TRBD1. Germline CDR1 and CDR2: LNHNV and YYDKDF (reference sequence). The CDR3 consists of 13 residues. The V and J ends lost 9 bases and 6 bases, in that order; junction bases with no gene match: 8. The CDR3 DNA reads TGTGCCACTAGCCGGGACAGGGGCCGCGAGCAGTACTTC. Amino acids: CATSRDRGREQYF.

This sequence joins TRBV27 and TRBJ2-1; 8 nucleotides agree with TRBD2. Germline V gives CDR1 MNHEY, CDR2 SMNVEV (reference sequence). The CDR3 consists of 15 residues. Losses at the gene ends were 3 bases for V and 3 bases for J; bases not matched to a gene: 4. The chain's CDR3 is CASSFRLAGYNEQFF. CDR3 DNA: TGTGCCAGCAGTTTCCGGCTAGCGGGCTACAATGAGCAGTTCTTC.

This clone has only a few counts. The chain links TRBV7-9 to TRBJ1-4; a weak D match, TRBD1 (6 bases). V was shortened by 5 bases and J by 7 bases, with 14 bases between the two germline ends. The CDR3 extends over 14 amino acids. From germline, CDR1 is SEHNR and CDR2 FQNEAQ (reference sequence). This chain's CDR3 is CASSLIQGFEKLFF. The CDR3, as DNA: TGTGCCAGCAGCCTAATCCAGGGGTTTGAAAAACTGTTTTTT.

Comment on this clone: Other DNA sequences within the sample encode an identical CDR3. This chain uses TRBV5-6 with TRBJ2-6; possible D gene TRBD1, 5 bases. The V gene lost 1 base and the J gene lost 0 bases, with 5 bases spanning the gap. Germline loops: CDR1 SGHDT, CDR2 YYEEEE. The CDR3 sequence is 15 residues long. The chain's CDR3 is CASSLRGSGANVLTF. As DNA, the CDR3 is TGTGCCAGCAGCTTGAGGGGCTCTGGGGCCAACGTCCTGACTTTC.